A selection of T cell receptor beta chains follows, all from one sample in a study of control samples from healthy donors and cancer patients. Using immunoSEQ multiplex PCR, the repertoire was profiled, and TCRdb retains in-frame clones only, with some absent. The repertoire consists of 200,000 or so clones, with 90% to 95% occurring once and the leading ten covering 1.8%. Material: blood. These receptors came from a man aged 25 to 40 in good health. CDR3s include the opening cysteine and the closing phenylalanine or tryptophan.

CDR3	V	J
CASSPRALLAGGNYNEQFF	TRBV7-8	TRBJ2-1
CASSFNPGALRTDTQYF	TRBV13	TRBJ2-3
CASSLQRSYEQYF	TRBV27	TRBJ2-7
CASSWGQGANQPQHF	TRBV7-9	TRBJ1-5
CASSRYYEQYF	TRBV7-9	TRBJ2-7
CASSFTGGVELFF	TRBV3-1/TRBV3-2	TRBJ1-4
CASSLGQNYNEQFF	TRBV11-3	TRBJ2-1
CASSLEFGQGKVRNQPQHF	TRBV7-9	TRBJ1-5
CASRLPIGLEVSGANVLTF	TRBV12-2	TRBJ2-6
CASSRGGTRNVLTF	TRBV7-8	TRBJ2-6
CAISESKGSNQPQHF	TRBV10-3	TRBJ1-5
CASSMTSGGNNEQFF	TRBV6-2/TRBV6-3	TRBJ2-1
CASSRGTSTDTQYF	TRBV3-1/TRBV3-2	TRBJ2-3
CASSLVDTQYF	TRBV5-6	TRBJ2-3
CGSSQDPTLAKNIQYF	TRBV3-1/TRBV3-2	TRBJ2-4
CASSRSGGEADTQYF	TRBV19	TRBJ2-3
CASSLSQNQPQHF	TRBV12-3/TRBV12-4	TRBJ1-5
CASSDLGYGYTF	TRBV6-1	TRBJ1-2
CASSYSWEVQNTEAFF	TRBV6-5	TRBJ1-1
CASSVRQGGNTIYF	TRBV11-2	TRBJ1-3
CASSQVEGTEHYEQYF	TRBV4-1	TRBJ2-7
CASSGPGTGGLTSNYGYTF	TRBV9	TRBJ1-2
CASSRDSGSYNEQFF	TRBV7-8	TRBJ2-1
CASSSGQGLSNSPLHF	TRBV5-1	TRBJ1-6
CASSHGRNTEAFF	TRBV6-5	TRBJ1-1
CASEAGGPGGQYF	TRBV2	TRBJ2-5
CASSIPGQYLYGYTF	TRBV7-9	TRBJ1-2
CASSDGNTIYF	TRBV5-1	TRBJ1-3
CASSPRGQGARSYGYTF	TRBV5-4	TRBJ1-2
CASSLFDVDTEAFF	TRBV7-9	TRBJ1-1
CASSQDRDNEQFF	TRBV7-2	TRBJ2-1
CASSPSGGAADTQYF	TRBV6-4	TRBJ2-3
CASSHPLGQEKLFF	TRBV5-8	TRBJ1-4
CATSRGEKGVSGYTF	TRBV15	TRBJ1-2
CASSEKAGEGNTIYF	TRBV2	TRBJ1-3
CASSPQGFNYGYTF	TRBV19	TRBJ1-2
CASSSGLAGGIYEQYF	TRBV27	TRBJ2-7
CASSSRGRAEAFF	TRBV12-3/TRBV12-4	TRBJ1-1
CASSTGQGSGASFF	TRBV28	TRBJ1-1
CASSLGGSVNTEAFF	TRBV7-2	TRBJ1-1
CASRLDISYEQYF	TRBV27	TRBJ2-7
CASSPFLTGQENYGYTF	TRBV7-9	TRBJ1-2
CSGQLTNTEAFF	TRBV29-1	TRBJ1-1
CASSDPDRTGSREQYF	TRBV6-1	TRBJ2-7
CASSQDPGLAGPAYEQYF	TRBV3-1/TRBV3-2	TRBJ2-7
CASSNGQGNTGELFF	TRBV3-1/TRBV3-2	TRBJ2-2
CASKMGGNQPQHF	TRBV27	TRBJ1-5
CASSAVLATYEQYF	TRBV6-5	TRBJ2-7
CASSPRTGEKLFF	TRBV27	TRBJ1-4
CASSSGAWAGYTF	TRBV6-5	TRBJ1-2
CASSVLAGQNNEQFF	TRBV6-4	TRBJ2-1
CASSFRTANEQFF	TRBV11-2	TRBJ2-1
CASSLDRLNQPQHF	TRBV27	TRBJ1-5
CASSLGLDWQQYF	TRBV7-2	TRBJ2-7